This T cell receptor beta chain was sequenced during a study of T cell responses to AZD1222 COVID-19 vaccine (dated by TCRdb to the early 2020s). Study-wide context: Because spike-specific TCR depth and breadth did not differ between the two schedules, AZD1222 recipients who got a second dose at roughly 4 weeks were pooled with those who got a second dose at roughly 12 weeks. TCR sequencing was performed for roughly 240 trial participants, of whom 200 to 210 were given two doses of AZD1222 and roughly 25 were given two doses of MenACWY control vaccine. Trial participants were enrolled into age subgroups of 18-55, 56-69 and 70-plus years, which contained around 150, 29 and 61 TCR-sequenced participants, respectively.

The germline ends are 8 bases apart after V is trimmed by 3 bases and J by 0 bases. The CDR3 contains 15 residues, cysteine and phenylalanine counted. Kept here is only the CDR3 DNA, which spans 45 bases and is read in frame from base 1. CDR1 and CDR2 were assigned from the germline V gene as LGHNA and YSLEER. This clone was found a few times. The antigen it binds to is not known. No much larger clonotype is one base removed from it; base qualities were not supplied. Broader findings and caveats from the paper: Participants were mostly white British and included more females than males, and it was suggested by the authors that clonal diversity may have been underestimated. Reportedly, almost half of the unique spike-specific TCRs recognized epitopes lying outside the regions that are mutated in the B.1.351 and B.1.1.7 variants. Conclusions about previously exposed vaccinees are limited because only six or seven AZD1222 recipients were SARS-CoV-2 seropositive at baseline. No day 14 peak-response samples were available, so repertoires were characterized only after the peak T cell response. In the small 56-69-year group, the increase in depth fell short of significance, most likely because of low power. After two AZD1222 doses, spike-specific TCR breadth and depth were significantly higher than at day 0 and than in MenACWY recipients. The vaccine-associated CD4 TCRs covered the entire spike protein, and the dominant responses fell in regions 160-218 and 743-854.

The sample's time point label, decoded: baseline before first vaccination. The vaccinee samples were drawn from two UK trials, COV001 and COV002, one of which was a single-blind randomized controlled phase 2/3 trial testing AZD1222 (ChAdOx1 nCoV-19) in healthy adults. For TCRbeta chain sequencing, PBMC samples were collected from trial participants at day 0 and at day 28 after the second dose. The CDR3 regions of human TCRbeta chains were subjected to immunosequencing. Turning to the authors' computational methods: Repertoire TCRs were matched against a reference library of SARS-CoV-2-specific TCRs generated with the MIRA antigen-specificity platform. Breadth was defined as the fraction of unique TCRs that were SARS-CoV-2-associated. Depth was defined as the fraction of total T cells that were SARS-CoV-2-associated. Using the MIRA data, each spike-specific TCR was assigned both to the spike region to which the TCR was reactive and to a CD4 or CD8 class. Log10-transformed breadth and depth values were compared by one-way ANOVA with Sidak's multiple comparisons tests. The table was pulled from immuneACCESS by TCRdb, which kept in-frame rearrangements only. Such tables lose some clones; where checked, under half of the loss comes from unresolved V genes, and the rest has no known cause. V, J and clone size reflect that table, while D and trimming were determined from the DNA. This sample has over 150,000 clones in its table, and less than 95% of those were observed once. Of the sample, less than 3% falls within the top ten clones.

This sample comprised peripheral blood, obtained on day 0 of AZD1222 vaccination. The chain employs TRBV4-3 and TRBJ2-2; the D gene is possibly TRBD1 or TRBD2, with 6 bases matching each. This TCR was sampled from an adult in good health. The sequence in DNA is TGCGCCAGCAGCCAGGAGGGGGCGAACACCGGGGAGCTGTTTTTT. This sequence encodes CASSQEGANTGELFF.